This TCR beta chain was sequenced in a study of cytomegalovirus exposure and HLA in healthy donors. The germline gives CDR1 LGHNA, CDR2 YSLEER. This CDR3 has 16 amino acids. V was pared by 0 bases and J by 4 bases, with 4 bases of the junction left unmatched. PCR used 60 Vbeta primers and 13 Jbeta primers. Method: immunoSEQ multiplex PCR; TCRdb's copy keeps in-frame clones and lacks some. The sample contains 100,000 to 150,000 clones, 80% to 85% of which appear only once. This receptor was taken from a woman between 45 and 65 years old in good health and CMV-seropositive. This chain connects TRBV4-3 to TRBJ2-2; 8 nucleotides match TRBD1. Sequenced sample: PBMCs. The CDR3 region is CASSQDQTGVTGELFF. In nucleotides, the CDR3 is TGCGCCAGCAGCCAAGACCAGACAGGGGTCACCGGGGAGCTGTTTTTT.